This passage covers 2 T cell receptor beta chains from one sample sequenced in a study of read filtering for tumor transcriptome and immune sequencing (dated by TCRdb to the early 2020s). Instrument on record: Illumina HiSeq 4000. TCR libraries were built from approximately 400 ng RNA with the Immunoverse kit, using molecular barcoded adaptors covering alpha/delta and beta/gamma chains. In-frame beta chains were kept once TCRdb had trimmed the public reads at Q25 with fastp and called clones with MiXCR. CDR3 protein sequences are deduplicated, and each keeps its most common genes and DNA. The sample table lists nearly 60,000 distinct CDR3 sequences, around 12% of them with a count of one. 16% of the sample goes to the ten largest clones. Material: a population of CD138-negative cells sorted from bone marrow. Sample cell subset or site, as interpreted from the label and publication: bone marrow mononuclear cells depleted of CD138+ plasma/myeloma cells by negative magnetic selection. The source is a donor aged 40 or older with multiple myeloma.

This clonotype showed up many times. V is TRBV5-1 and J is TRBJ2-7, with unresolved D. CDR3 length equals 14 residues. Looked up from germline, CDR1 is SGHRS and CDR2 is YFSETQ. Trimming left V 0 bases short and J 1 base short, with 8 bases between. CDR3 DNA: TGCGCCAGCAGCTTGGTCGTACAATCCTACGAGCAGTACTTC. Translating gives CASSLVVQSYEQYF.

This clonotype has a handful of counts. The chain carries TRBV11-2 and TRBJ2-7; D is perhaps TRBD1 or TRBD2 (5 bases each). This CDR3 comprises 13 residues. The V and J ends lost 1 base and 6 bases respectively, with 10 bases between them. Germline CDR1 SGHAT, CDR2 FQNNGV. This CDR3 is CASSLVPGREQYF. CDR3 sequence (DNA): TGTGCCAGCAGCTTAGTTCCGGGGCGCGAGCAGTACTTC.